One TCR beta chain is described in this entry. Its antigen is still unknown. The entry originates in a study of shared clonotypes between healthy human individuals. Overall study findings and caveats: Only blood was sampled; tissue repertoires likely differ. Generation of non-shared clonotypes was less probable than generation of clonotypes shared by all four donors.

Repertoires were generated with immunoSEQ multiplex PCR, while TCRdb's copy carries only in-frame clones and drops some. The sample carries about 1.4 million clones, around 97% recorded once. This CDR3 has 16 amino acids. Germline V lookup: CDR1 SGHNT, CDR2 YYREEE (reference sequence). With 6 bases clipped from V and 1 base from J, the junction kept 9 bases outside the gene matches. This chain links TRBV5-4 with TRBJ2-2; TRBD2 matches 7 bases. Sequencing was carried out using naive CD4+ T cells sorted from blood. The subset here: CD45RA+ positively selected. This sequence was found in a man under 40 in good health. The CDR3 here is CASTLPGRVNTGELFF. The CDR3 coding sequence is TGTGCCAGCACCCTACCTGGGAGGGTGAACACCGGGGAGCTGTTTTTT.